This T cell receptor beta chain was sequenced for a study of shared clonotypes between healthy human individuals. An even split of each subset's genomic DNA across several immunoSEQ plates was performed. Using immunoSEQ multiplex PCR, the repertoire was profiled, and TCRdb retains in-frame clones only, with some absent. The sample holds some 2.1 million clones, about 95% seen once. Study conclusions and caveats: Larger richness was generally estimated for naive than memory subsets. Generation probabilities were higher for clonotypes shared across all four sorted-subset donors than for unshared ones.

Naive CD8 populations comprised CD45RO-negative cells positively selected for CCR7, excluding terminally differentiated effector memory CD45RA+ cells. Germline V gene data show CDR1 as MNHEY and CDR2 as SVGAGI. Trimming removed 0 bases from V and 4 bases from J; junction bases left unmatched: 7. This CDR3 spans 16 amino acids. Remarks on this clone: The antigen is not known.

Source material: naive CD8+ T cells sorted from blood. The chain employs TRBV6-5 and TRBJ2-5; TRBD1 matches at 8 bases. The TCR was taken from a man aged 18 to 30 in good health. DNA for the CDR3: TGTGCCAGCAGTTACTCGACAGGGGAGATTGCAGAGACCCAGTACTTC. Protein: CASSYSTGEIAETQYF.